The 3 T cell receptor beta chains presented below share a single source sample, sequenced in a study of blood T cell repertoires in COVID-19. Generated by immunoSEQ multiplex PCR, the TCRdb table keeps only in-frame clones and is missing some. The table records around 480,000 clones, around 89% of them present only once. Sample: peripheral blood. These receptors originate from a woman between 45 and 65 years old with COVID-19, enrolled during active disease.

V is TRBV7-8 and J is TRBJ1-3; a possible D gene is TRBD1 (5 bases). This CDR3 has 16 amino acids. V was pared by 2 bases and J by 0 bases, with 11 bases between. Germline-derived CDR1 and CDR2 are SGHVS and FQNEAQ. CDR3 residues: CASSLFRRDSGNTIYF. The CDR3 bases are TGTGCCAGCAGCTTATTTCGCAGGGACTCTGGAAACACCATATATTTT.

The gene calls are TRBV3-1 (or the pseudogene TRBV3-2) and TRBJ1-2, with 9 bases matching TRBD1. This CDR3 comprises 14 residues. Germline-derived CDR1 and CDR2 are LGHDT and YNNKEL (reference sequence). Losses at the gene ends were 4 bases for V and 10 bases for J; bases not matched to a gene: 10. CDR3: CASSPLDRGGFYTF. CDR3 sequence (DNA): TGTGCCAGCAGCCCACTTGACAGGGGGGGATTCTACACCTTC.

The chain is built from TRBV20-1 and TRBJ1-5; D is uncertain. V was shortened by 3 bases and J by 1 base, with 7 bases between the two germline ends. This CDR3 region has 13 residues. CDR1 and CDR2 (germline): DFQATT, SNEGSKA (reference sequence). The CDR3 DNA reads as TGCAGTGCTAGTTATTTGAGCAATCAGCCCCAGCATTTT. Amino acid sequence: CSASYLSNQPQHF.